These 8 T cell receptor beta chains came from one sample sequenced in a study of cytomegalovirus exposure and HLA in healthy donors. PCR employed 60 Vbeta and 13 Jbeta primers. Profiled with immunoSEQ multiplex PCR; TCRdb holds only in-frame clones, not every one. The sample includes 100,000 to 150,000 clones, 79% of them seen just once. Sequenced input: PBMCs. The receptors were sampled from a man younger than 35 in good health and CMV-seronegative.

This clone has a single count. This chain links TRBV6-5 with TRBJ1-3, with 7 bases fitting TRBD1. CDR3 length: 13 residues. Looked up from germline, CDR1 is MNHEY and CDR2 is SVGAGI. Trimming at V came to 7 bases and at J to 5 bases, leaving 5 bases not matched to a gene. CDR3 amino acids: CASKGTDRNTIYF. DNA for the CDR3: TGTGCCAGCAAAGGGACAGATAGAAACACCATATATTTT.

In its sample, this clone was seen a few times. The chain employs TRBV28 and TRBJ1-1; D is unresolved. The CDR3 has 12 amino acids. Between the trimmed V and J ends, which lost 3 bases and 11 bases, there was a span of 13 bases. Germline lookup yields CDR1 MDHEN and CDR2 SYDVKM. This CDR3 reads CASSLHPGSAFF. In DNA, the CDR3 is TGTGCCAGCAGTTTGCATCCAGGTAGTGCTTTCTTT.

CDR3: CATSRLSSGTNNEQFF. The CDR3 nucleotides are TGTGCCACCAGCAGATTATCTAGCGGGACTAACAATGAGCAGTTCTTC. The V call is TRBV15, the J call TRBJ2-1; 9 nucleotides align to TRBD2. Germline CDR1 LNHNV, CDR2 YYDKDF (reference sequence). This CDR3 has 16 residues. The J segment lost 5 bases and the V segment lost 2 bases, leaving 7 bases of the junction unmatched.

The rearrangement links TRBV7-2 to TRBJ2-7, with D maybe TRBD2 (6 bases). There are 16 residues in the CDR3. Trimming removed 0 bases from V and 0 bases from J, with 12 bases in between. Germline CDR1 is SGHTA and CDR2 is FQGNSA. CDR3 residues: CASSLATSRDSYEQYF. CDR3 bases: TGTGCCAGCAGCTTAGCAACTAGCCGAGACTCCTACGAGCAGTACTTC.

This sequence joins TRBV2 and TRBJ2-5; no firm D call. Germline CDR1 is SNHLY and CDR2 is FYNNEI. V lost 6 bases and J lost 0, with 8 bases in between. The CDR3 has 13 amino acids. The CDR3 region has the DNA TGTGCCAGCAGCTTGAGTAACCAAGAGACCCAGTACTTC. Its protein product is CASSLSNQETQYF.

The CDR3 DNA reads TGTGCCAGCAGTTCCCGGGTTGCAACTAATGAAAAACTGTTTTTT. Translated: CASSSRVATNEKLFF. V usage is TRBV28 and J usage is TRBJ1-4, with D uncertain. CDR3 size: 15 residues. Germline lookup yields CDR1 MDHEN and CDR2 SYDVKM. Trimming stripped 4 bases from V and 0 bases from J, with 9 bases between.

This chain uses TRBV5-1 with TRBJ2-2; TRBD2 matches at 11 bases. This CDR3 spans 16 amino acids. Germline V gene lookup returns CDR1 SGHRS and CDR2 YFSETQ. Losses at the gene ends were 7 bases for V and 5 bases for J; bases not matched to a gene: 10. DNA of the CDR3: TGCGCCAGCCTAGGGACTAGCGGCCTGGGTACCGGGGAGCTGTTTTTT. Translating gives CASLGTSGLGTGELFF.

This clone was observed a handful of times. The CDR3 loop is CASSSYRGRDGYTF. The CDR3 coding sequence is TGTGCCAGCAGCTCATACAGGGGGCGAGATGGCTACACCTTC. The chain recombines TRBV7-7 with TRBJ1-2, with TRBD1 matching 9 bases. Losses at the gene ends were 4 bases for V and 6 bases for J; bases not matched to a gene: 6. Germline CDR1 reads SSHAT; CDR2 reads FNYEAQ (reference sequence). The CDR3 has 14 amino acids.